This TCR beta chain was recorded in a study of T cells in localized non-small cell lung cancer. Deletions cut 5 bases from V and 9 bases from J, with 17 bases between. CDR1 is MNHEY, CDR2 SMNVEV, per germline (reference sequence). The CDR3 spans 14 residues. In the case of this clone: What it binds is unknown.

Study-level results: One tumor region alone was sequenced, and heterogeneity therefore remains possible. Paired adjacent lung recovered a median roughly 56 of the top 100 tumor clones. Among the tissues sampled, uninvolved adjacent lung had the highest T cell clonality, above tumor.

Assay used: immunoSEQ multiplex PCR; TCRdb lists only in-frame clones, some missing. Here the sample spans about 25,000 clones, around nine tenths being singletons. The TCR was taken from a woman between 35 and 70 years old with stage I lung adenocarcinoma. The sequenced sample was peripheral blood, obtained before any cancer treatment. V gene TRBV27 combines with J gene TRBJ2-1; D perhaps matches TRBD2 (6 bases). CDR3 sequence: CASSLNGGRGEQFF. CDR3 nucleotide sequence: TGTGCCAGCAGTCTAAACGGTGGGCGGGGTGAGCAGTTCTTC.